This T cell receptor beta chain is from a study of beta chain features in type 1 diabetes. Purity (above 95%) was reached by all sorted populations. Expressed TCRB transcripts were sequenced after all isolated RNA was converted to cDNA. Measured with immunoSEQ multiplex PCR; TCRdb has only the in-frame clones, and not every one. The sample consists of some 63,000 clones, approximately 62% of them appearing once. The junction had 7 bases not matched to a gene; V was cut back by 2 bases and J by 0 bases. This CDR3 has 18 amino acids. Germline V CDR1 and CDR2: SGHRS, YFSETQ. Sequencing was done on a sample of Tregs from blood. The chain links TRBV5-1 to TRBJ2-6, with 8 bases aligning to TRBD1. This TCR was recovered from a woman aged 18-30 years in good health. The CDR3 DNA follows: TGCGCCAGCAGCTTCCAGACAGGGGCGAACTCTGGGGCCAACGTCCTGACTTTC. Amino acid sequence: CASSFQTGANSGANVLTF.